A selection of T cell receptor beta chains follows, all from one sample in a study of T cells in Graves' hyperthyroidism and ophthalmopathy. In TCRdb, the multiplex PCR reads were re-called with MiXCR into one record per CDR3 protein. The sample records over 350,000 distinct CDR3 sequences, under 15% being singletons. What was sequenced was blood. The receptors stem from a man aged 18 to 35 with Graves' ophthalmopathy. Each CDR3 is given with its conserved first and last residue. D genes are given only for firm matches. Clone size is given for some rows only: seen once, a few or many times, or a class if the clone is expanded.

v_gene	j_gene	abundance	d_gene	CDR3nt	CDR3aa
TRBV5-1	TRBJ2-3	many	.	TGCGCCAGCAGCTTGACTCCGGGAGAAGATACGCAGTATTTT	CASSLTPGEDTQYF
TRBV5-6	TRBJ2-7	.	.	TGTGCCAGCGGACGGGACTTTTCCTGCGAGCAGTACTTC	CASGRDFSCEQYF
TRBV19	TRBJ1-2	few	TRBD1	TGTGCCAGTACCACCGGGACAGCCTATGGCTACACCTTC	CASTTGTAYGYTF
TRBV6-1	TRBJ1-1	many	.	TGTGCCAGCAGTTCCAAAGGGGGAAGCTGGATGAACACTGAAGCTTTCTTT	CASSSKGGSWMNTEAFF
TRBV27	TRBJ2-3	few	TRBD2	TGTGCCAGCAGTTTTAGCGGGAGGGGCCTCACAGATACGCAGTATTTT	CASSFSGRGLTDTQYF
TRBV6-1	TRBJ2-6	.	.	TGTGCCAGGGGGTCCGGGTCTGGGGCCAACGTCCTGACTTTC	CARGSGSGANVLTF
TRBV19	TRBJ2-1	.	.	TGTGCCAGTAGTATATGGGGCCCGTTGAGCTCCTACAATGAGCAGTTCTTC	CASSIWGPLSSYNEQFF
TRBV6-1	TRBJ2-5	many	.	TGTGCCAGCAGTGAACAACCCGGGGGCCCACAGCAGACCCAGTACTTC	CASSEQPGGPQQTQYF
TRBV29-1	TRBJ2-2	few	.	TGCAGCGTCCCCTGGCAGGGGGAGCTGTTTTTT	CSVPWQGELFF
TRBV6-1	TRBJ2-1	.	TRBD2	TGTGCCAGCAGTATCACTAGCGCCGGGAATGAGCAGTTCTTC	CASSITSAGNEQFF
TRBV29-1	TRBJ1-2	.	TRBD1	TGCAGCTCGACCAGGACAGGCTCCTATGGCTACACCTTC	CSSTRTGSYGYTF
TRBV20-1	TRBJ2-3	many	.	TGCAGTGCTTACTTATCGAGAGATACGCAGTATTTT	CSAYLSRDTQYF
TRBV2	TRBJ2-5	few	.	TGTGCCAGCAGTGAACTGGGAGAGACCCAGTACTTC	CASSELGETQYF
TRBV7-3	TRBJ2-5	many	.	TGTGCCAGCAGCTTAAGCTTTGGAGAGACCCAGTACTTC	CASSLSFGETQYF
TRBV7-2	TRBJ2-5	many	TRBD2	TGTGCCAGCAGCACGAATAGCGGGGGGGAGGAGACCCAGTACTTC	CASSTNSGGEETQYF
TRBV30	TRBJ2-3	.	.	TGTGCCTGGAGTGTAAAGTCTACGCAGTATTTT	CAWSVKSTQYF
TRBV6-1	TRBJ2-1	few	.	TGTGCCAGCAGTGATTTGAACAATGAGCAGTTCTTC	CASSDLNNEQFF
TRBV6-1	TRBJ1-2	.	TRBD1	TGTGCCAGCAGCCTCCGGGACAGGGGGCAAGTCACCTTC	CASSLRDRGQVTF
TRBV2	TRBJ1-1	.	.	TGTGCCAGCAGTTTACAGGGACGAATCACTGAAGCTTCCTTT	CASSLQGRITEASF
TRBV28	TRBJ2-2	many	.	TGTGCCAGCAGTCCTAGCAGGGGTCCCGGGGAGCTGTTTTTT	CASSPSRGPGELFF
TRBV5-1	TRBJ1-6	many	.	TGCGCCAGCAGCTTGGTAGTGAGCTCCTATAATTCACCCCTCCACTTT	CASSLVVSSYNSPLHF
TRBV6-1	TRBJ1-4	.	.	TGTGCCAACATCGAACGGTCATCTAATGAAAAACTGTTTTTT	CANIERSSNEKLFF
TRBV11-1	TRBJ2-1	many	TRBD2	TGTGCCAGCAGCTTACCTAGCGGGGGCTCCTACAATGAGCAGTTCTTC	CASSLPSGGSYNEQFF
TRBV7-9	TRBJ2-5	many	TRBD1	TGTGCCAGCAGCTTAGGGCAGGGGGCAGAGACCCAGTACTTC	CASSLGQGAETQYF
TRBV5-8	TRBJ1-3	once	.	TGTGCCAGCAGCTTGGCCCCAGGGGCCTCTGGAAACACCATATATTTT	CASSLAPGASGNTIYF
TRBV2	TRBJ2-7	few	.	TGTGCCAGCAGTGAAGCGCTTCTGGCCTACGAGCAGTACTTC	CASSEALLAYEQYF
TRBV19	TRBJ1-6	.	.	TGTGCCAGTAGTACGGGCTGGGTAAATAATTCACCCCTCCACTTT	CASSTGWVNNSPLHF
TRBV2	TRBJ2-7	many	TRBD2	TGTGCCAGCAGGGGGACTAGCGGGGTATCCTACGAGCAGTACTTC	CASRGTSGVSYEQYF
TRBV10-3	TRBJ1-2	.	.	TGTGCCGCCTTCCCGGGGGCTCTCGGCTATGGCTACACCTTC	CAAFPGALGYGYTF
TRBV19	TRBJ2-1	.	TRBD2	TGTGCCAGTAGTATTTCTGGCGGGAGGAATTACAATGAGCAGTTCTTC	CASSISGGRNYNEQFF
TRBV11-2	TRBJ2-7	many	.	TGTGCCAGCAGCACTTTAGCGGTCCGAACCTACGAGCAGTACTTC	CASSTLAVRTYEQYF
TRBV12-3/TRBV12-4	TRBJ1-1	many	.	TGTGCCAGCCTTTTTGGGGGCACTGAAGCTTTCTTT	CASLFGGTEAFF
TRBV5-1	TRBJ2-1	many	TRBD2	TGCGCCAGCAGCAGGCTAGCGGGAGACGCCTACAATGAGCAGTTCTTC	CASSRLAGDAYNEQFF
TRBV6-5	TRBJ2-7	many	TRBD1	TGTGCCAGCAGTTACTTGGGACAGGGGGCCTACGAGCAGTACTTC	CASSYLGQGAYEQYF
TRBV27	TRBJ1-6	many	.	TGTGCCTCCAGATGGGTCGACGGTCATAATTCACCCCTCCACTTT	CASRWVDGHNSPLHF
TRBV14	TRBJ1-6	.	.	TGTGCCAGCAGCCAAGATGGACCGCGGAGTTCACCCCTCCACTTT	CASSQDGPRSSPLHF
TRBV2	TRBJ2-4	few	.	TGTGCCAGCAATGGAGGGATAGCCAAAAACATTCAGTACTTC	CASNGGIAKNIQYF
TRBV27	TRBJ1-5	.	.	TGTGCCAGCAGCGATGGGACGGGGGGCAATCAGCCCCAGCATTTT	CASSDGTGGNQPQHF
TRBV3-1	TRBJ2-3	.	.	TGTGCCAGCAGCCAAGGAGGGGGGGGTGGTCCCACAGATACGCAGTATTTT	CASSQGGGGGPTDTQYF
TRBV5-1	TRBJ2-7	many	TRBD1	TGCGCCAGCAGCTTGGCTATTGGACAGGGGTCAATCTACGAGCAGTACTTC	CASSLAIGQGSIYEQYF
TRBV30	TRBJ1-2	few	.	TGTGTCAGGCGAGCTAACTATGGCTACACCTTC	CVRRANYGYTF
TRBV7-2	TRBJ2-2	many	TRBD2	TGTGCCAGCAGCTACGGGGGAGGGCAGATCGGGGAGCTGTTTTTT	CASSYGGGQIGELFF
TRBV12-3/TRBV12-4	TRBJ2-4	.	.	TGTGCCAGCACCCTGGCAGGGGAAATAAACATTCAGTACTTC	CASTLAGEINIQYF
TRBV30	TRBJ1-1	.	.	TGTGGCTGGAGTAGAGGAAACACTGAAGCTTTCTTT	CGWSRGNTEAFF
TRBV20-1	TRBJ1-1	many	TRBD1	TGCAGTGCAACCCGGACAGGGGAGGACACTGAAGCTTTCTTT	CSATRTGEDTEAFF
TRBV4-1	TRBJ2-5	many	.	TGCGCCAGCAGGGGCAGTTGGGAGACCCAGTACTTC	CASRGSWETQYF
TRBV27	TRBJ1-6	few	.	TGTGCCAGCAGTTTATCAGGGCAGCATAATTCACCCCTCCACTTT	CASSLSGQHNSPLHF
TRBV27	TRBJ2-2	.	.	TGTGCCAGCAGTTTAGCCGGGTTCACCGGGAAGCTGTTTTTT	CASSLAGFTGKLFF
TRBV2	TRBJ2-2	.	.	TGTGCCAGCAGTTTCGGCAGGGGAGGAATAATGGGGGAGCTGTTTTTT	CASSFGRGGIMGELFF
TRBV7-6	TRBJ2-7	many	.	TGTGCCAGCAGTCCTCTAGGTGTCTCCTACGAGCAGTACTTC	CASSPLGVSYEQYF
TRBV2	TRBJ2-1	few	TRBD2	TGTGCCAGCGCGACTAGCGGGAGGCATTACAATGAGCAGTTCTTC	CASATSGRHYNEQFF
TRBV6-1	TRBJ2-5	few	TRBD2	TGTGCCAGCAGTGCATCCAGGGAGGGCCAGTACTTC	CASSASREGQYF
TRBV7-9	TRBJ2-3	many	.	TGTGCCAGCAGCTCGACAACTACGCAGTATTTT	CASSSTTTQYF
TRBV11-2	TRBJ1-3	many	.	TGTGCCAGCAGCTTAGATGGGAGGGGCAGCTACTCTGGAAACACCATATATTTT	CASSLDGRGSYSGNTIYF
TRBV5-1	TRBJ2-1	few	.	TGCGCCAGCAGCTTGGGCTGGGGACCGACGGGGTTCTTC	CASSLGWGPTGFF
TRBV6-6	TRBJ1-1	.	.	TGTGCCAGCAGTTCCTCAGGAACGAACACTGAAGCTTTCTTT	CASSSSGTNTEAFF